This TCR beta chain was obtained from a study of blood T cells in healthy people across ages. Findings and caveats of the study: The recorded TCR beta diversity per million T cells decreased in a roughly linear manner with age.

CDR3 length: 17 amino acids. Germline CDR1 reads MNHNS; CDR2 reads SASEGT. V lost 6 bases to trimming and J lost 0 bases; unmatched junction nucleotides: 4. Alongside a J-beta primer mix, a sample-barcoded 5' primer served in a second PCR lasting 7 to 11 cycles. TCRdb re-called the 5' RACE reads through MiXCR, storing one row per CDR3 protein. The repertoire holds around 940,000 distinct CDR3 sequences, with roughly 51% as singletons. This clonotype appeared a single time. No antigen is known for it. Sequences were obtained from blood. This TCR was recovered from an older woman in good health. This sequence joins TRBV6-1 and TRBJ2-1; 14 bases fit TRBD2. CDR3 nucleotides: TGTGCCAGCAGGCGACTAGCGGGAGGGGGCTCCTACAATGAGCAGTTCTTC. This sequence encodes CASRRLAGGGSYNEQFF.